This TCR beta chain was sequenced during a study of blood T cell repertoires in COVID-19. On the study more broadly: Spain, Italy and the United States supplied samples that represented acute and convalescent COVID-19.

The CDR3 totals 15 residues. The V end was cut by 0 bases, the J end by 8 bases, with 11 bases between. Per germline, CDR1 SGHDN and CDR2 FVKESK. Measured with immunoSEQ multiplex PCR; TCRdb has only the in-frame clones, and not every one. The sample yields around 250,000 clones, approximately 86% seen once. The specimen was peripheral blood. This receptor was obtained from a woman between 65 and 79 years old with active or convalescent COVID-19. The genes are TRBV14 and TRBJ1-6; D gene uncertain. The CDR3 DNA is TGTGCCAGCAGCCAAGATAAATACGCAGATTCACCCCTCCACTTT. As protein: CASSQDKYADSPLHF.